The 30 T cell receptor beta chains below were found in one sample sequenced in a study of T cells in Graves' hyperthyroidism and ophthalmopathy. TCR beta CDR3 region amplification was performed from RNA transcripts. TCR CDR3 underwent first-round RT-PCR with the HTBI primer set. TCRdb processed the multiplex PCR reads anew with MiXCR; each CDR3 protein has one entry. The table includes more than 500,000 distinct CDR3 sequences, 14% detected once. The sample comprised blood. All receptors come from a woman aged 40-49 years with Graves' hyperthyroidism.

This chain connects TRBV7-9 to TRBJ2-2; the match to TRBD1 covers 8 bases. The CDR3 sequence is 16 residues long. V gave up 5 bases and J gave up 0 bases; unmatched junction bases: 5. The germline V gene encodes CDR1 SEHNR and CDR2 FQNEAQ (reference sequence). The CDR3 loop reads CASSQDRAPNTGELFF. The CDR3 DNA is TGTGCCAGCAGCCAGGACAGGGCGCCGAACACCGGGGAGCTGTTTTTT.

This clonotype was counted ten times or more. CDR3 nucleotides: TGCAGTGCTAGTAGCAGGGGGTTGGCTAACTATGGCTACACCTTC. Translated, it gives CSASSRGLANYGYTF. The V call is TRBV20-1, the J call TRBJ1-2, with 7 positions matching TRBD1. Per germline, CDR1 DFQATT and CDR2 SNEGSKA (reference sequence). The CDR3 is 15 amino acids. With 3 bases clipped from V and 0 bases from J, the junction kept 7 bases outside the gene matches.

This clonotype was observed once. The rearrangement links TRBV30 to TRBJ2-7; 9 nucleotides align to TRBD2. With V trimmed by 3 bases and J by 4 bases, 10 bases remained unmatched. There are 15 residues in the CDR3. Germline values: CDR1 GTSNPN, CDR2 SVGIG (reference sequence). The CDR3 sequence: CAWSSRGRAQYEQYF. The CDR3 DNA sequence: TGTGCCTGGAGCTCTCGCGGGAGGGCTCAATACGAGCAGTACTTC.

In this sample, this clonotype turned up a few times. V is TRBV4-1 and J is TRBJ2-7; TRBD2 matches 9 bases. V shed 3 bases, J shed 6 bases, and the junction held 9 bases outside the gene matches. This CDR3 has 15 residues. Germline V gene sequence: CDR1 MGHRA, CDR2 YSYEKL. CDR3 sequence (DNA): TGCGCCAGCAGCCAGGTAGCGGGAGAGCCTTTCGAGCAGTACTTC. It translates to CASSQVAGEPFEQYF.

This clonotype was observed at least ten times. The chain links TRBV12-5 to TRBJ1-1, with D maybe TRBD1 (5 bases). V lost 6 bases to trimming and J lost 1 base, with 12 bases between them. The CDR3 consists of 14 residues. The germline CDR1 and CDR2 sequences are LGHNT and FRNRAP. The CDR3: CASGTIGGNTEAFF. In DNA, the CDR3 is TGTGCTAGTGGCACGATTGGGGGGAACACTGAAGCTTTCTTT. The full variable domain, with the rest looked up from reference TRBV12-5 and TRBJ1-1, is DARVTQTPRHKVTEMGQEVTMRCQPILGHNTVFWYRQTMMQGLELLAYFRNRAPLDDSGMPKDRFSAEMPDATLATLKIQPSEPRDSAVYFCASGTIGGNTEAFFGQGTRLTVV.

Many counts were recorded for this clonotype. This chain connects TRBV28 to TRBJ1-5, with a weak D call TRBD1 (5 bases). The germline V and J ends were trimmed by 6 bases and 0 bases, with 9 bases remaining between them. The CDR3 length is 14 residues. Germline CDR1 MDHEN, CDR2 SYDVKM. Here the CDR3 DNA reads TGTGCCAGCAGGGGACCGATTAGCAATCAGCCCCAGCATTTT. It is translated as CASRGPISNQPQHF.

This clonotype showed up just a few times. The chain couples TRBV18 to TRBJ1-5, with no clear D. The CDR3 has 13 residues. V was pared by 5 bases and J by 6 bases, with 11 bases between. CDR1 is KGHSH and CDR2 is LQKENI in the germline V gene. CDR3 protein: CASSSFLSQPQHF. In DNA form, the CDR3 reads TGTGCCAGCTCAAGTTTTTTAAGTCAGCCCCAGCATTTT. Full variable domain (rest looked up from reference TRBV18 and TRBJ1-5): NAGVMQNPRHLVRRRGQEARLRCSPMKGHSHVYWYRQLPEEGLKFMVYLQKENIIDESGMPKERFSAEFPKEGPSILRIQQVVRGDSAAYFCASSSFLSQPQHFGDGTRLSIL.

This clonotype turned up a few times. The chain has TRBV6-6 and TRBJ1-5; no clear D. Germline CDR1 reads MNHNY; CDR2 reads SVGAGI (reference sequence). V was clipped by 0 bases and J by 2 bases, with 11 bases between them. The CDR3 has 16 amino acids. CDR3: CASSYSSGPRNQPQHF. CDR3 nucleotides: TGTGCCAGCAGTTACTCGAGTGGTCCTCGCAATCAGCCCCAGCATTTT.

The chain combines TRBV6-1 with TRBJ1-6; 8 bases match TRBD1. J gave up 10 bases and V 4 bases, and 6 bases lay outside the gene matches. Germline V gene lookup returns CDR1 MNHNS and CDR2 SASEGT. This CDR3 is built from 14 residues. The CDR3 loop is CASSVGQGWSPLHF. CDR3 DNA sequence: TGTGCCAGCAGTGTCGGACAGGGTTGGTCACCCCTCCACTTT.

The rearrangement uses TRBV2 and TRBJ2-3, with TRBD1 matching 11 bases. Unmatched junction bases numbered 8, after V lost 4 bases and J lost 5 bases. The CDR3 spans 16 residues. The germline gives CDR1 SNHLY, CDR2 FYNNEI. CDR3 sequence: CASSGWGQGVIDTQYF. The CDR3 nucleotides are TGTGCCAGCAGTGGATGGGGACAGGGGGTAATAGATACGCAGTATTTT. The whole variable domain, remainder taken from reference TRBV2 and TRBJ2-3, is EPEVTQTPSHQVTQMGQEVILRCVPISNHLYFYWYRQILGQKVEFLVSFYNNEISEKSEIFDDQFSVERPDGSNFTLKIRSTKLEDSAMYFCASSGWGQGVIDTQYFGPGTRLTVL.

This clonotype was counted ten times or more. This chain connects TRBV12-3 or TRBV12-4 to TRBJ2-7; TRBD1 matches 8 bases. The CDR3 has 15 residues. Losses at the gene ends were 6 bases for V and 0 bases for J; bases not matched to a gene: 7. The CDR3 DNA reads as TGTGCCAGCAGCCAGGGGGGACAGGTCTCCTACGAGCAGTACTTC. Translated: CASSQGGQVSYEQYF.

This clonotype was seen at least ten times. The CDR3 spells CASTPLGEIPGELFF. The CDR3 region has the DNA TGTGCCAGCACCCCATTAGGGGAGATACCCGGGGAGCTGTTTTTT. The chain couples TRBV28 to TRBJ2-2; D is perhaps TRBD1 or TRBD2 (5 bases each). Per the germline V gene, CDR1 is MDHEN and CDR2 is SYDVKM. This CDR3 is built from 15 residues. The V end lost 7 bases, the J end lost 6 bases, and 18 bases lay between the germline ends.

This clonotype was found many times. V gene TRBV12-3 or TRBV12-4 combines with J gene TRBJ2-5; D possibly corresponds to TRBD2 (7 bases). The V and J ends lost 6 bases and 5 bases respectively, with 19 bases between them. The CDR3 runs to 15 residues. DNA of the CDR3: TGTGCCAGCAGGAGGGGGGAGGGCTGGGCTGAGACCCAGTACTTC. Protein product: CASRRGEGWAETQYF.

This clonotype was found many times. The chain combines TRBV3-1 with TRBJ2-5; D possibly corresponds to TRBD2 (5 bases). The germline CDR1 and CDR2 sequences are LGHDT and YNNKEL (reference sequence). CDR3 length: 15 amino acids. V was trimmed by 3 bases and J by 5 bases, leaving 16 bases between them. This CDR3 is CASSHGVETGETQYF. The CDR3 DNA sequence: TGTGCCAGCAGCCATGGCGTAGAGACGGGGGAGACCCAGTACTTC.

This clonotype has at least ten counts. CDR3: CASNNPFGTRETQYF. As DNA, the CDR3 is TGTGCCAGCAACAATCCCTTTGGGACCAGGGAGACCCAGTACTTC. J is TRBJ2-5 and V is TRBV28; D may be TRBD1 or TRBD2 (5 bases each). Germline V gene sequence: CDR1 MDHEN, CDR2 SYDVKM. Trimming stripped 7 bases from V and 5 bases from J, with 20 bases between. The CDR3 runs to 15 residues.

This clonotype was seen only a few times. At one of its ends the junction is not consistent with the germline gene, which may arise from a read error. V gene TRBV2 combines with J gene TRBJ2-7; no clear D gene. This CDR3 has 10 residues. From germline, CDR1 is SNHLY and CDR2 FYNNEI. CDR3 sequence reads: CASRAYGQYF. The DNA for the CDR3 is TGTGCCAGCAGAGCCTACGGGCAGTACTTC.

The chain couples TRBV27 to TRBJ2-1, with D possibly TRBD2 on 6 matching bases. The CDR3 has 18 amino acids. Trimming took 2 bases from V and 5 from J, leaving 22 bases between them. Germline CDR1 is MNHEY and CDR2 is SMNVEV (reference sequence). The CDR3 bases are TGTGCCAGCAGTTTAACACCCCCGGAGGGCTTCGGGAACAATGAGCAGTTCTTC. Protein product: CASSLTPPEGFGNNEQFF.

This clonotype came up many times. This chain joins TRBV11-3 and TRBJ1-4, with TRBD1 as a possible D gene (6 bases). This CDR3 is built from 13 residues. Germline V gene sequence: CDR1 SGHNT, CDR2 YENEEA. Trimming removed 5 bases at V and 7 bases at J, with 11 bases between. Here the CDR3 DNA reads TGTGCCAGCAGCCTACAGGGTAGTGAAAAACTGTTTTTT. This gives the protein CASSLQGSEKLFF.

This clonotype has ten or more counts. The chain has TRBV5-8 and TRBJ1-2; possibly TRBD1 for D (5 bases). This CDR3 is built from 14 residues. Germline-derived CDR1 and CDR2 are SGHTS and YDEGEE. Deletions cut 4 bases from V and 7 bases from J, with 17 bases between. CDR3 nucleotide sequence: TGTGCCAGCAGCCAGACGGGACGGAGCCTTGGCTACACCTTC. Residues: CASSQTGRSLGYTF.

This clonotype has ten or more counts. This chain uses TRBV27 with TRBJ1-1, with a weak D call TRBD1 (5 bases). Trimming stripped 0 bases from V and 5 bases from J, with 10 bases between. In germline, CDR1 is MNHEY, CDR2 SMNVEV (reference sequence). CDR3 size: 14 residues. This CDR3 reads CASSLSGGGTEAFF. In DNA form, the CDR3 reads TGTGCCAGCAGTTTATCGGGGGGGGGAACTGAAGCTTTCTTT.

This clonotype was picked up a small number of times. Here the CDR3 DNA reads TGTGCCAGCAGCTACAACAACAAGGTTCCCGTCCGTACTGAAGCTTTCTTT. As protein: CASSYNNKVPVRTEAFF. The chain employs TRBV28 and TRBJ1-1, with unresolved D. V lost 6 bases to trimming and J lost 5 bases, with 25 bases between them. This CDR3 contains 17 residues. Germline assignment: CDR1 MDHEN and CDR2 SYDVKM.

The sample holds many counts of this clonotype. CDR3 nucleotide sequence: TGCAGTGCTAGAGATTGGGCGACTGATCCCTACGAGCAGTACTTC. Protein: CSARDWATDPYEQYF. The chain employs TRBV20-1 and TRBJ2-7; D call uncertain. Germline V lookup: CDR1 DFQATT, CDR2 SNEGSKA (reference sequence). The CDR3 contains 15 residues. Trimming pared 0 bases from V and 2 bases from J, leaving 14 bases between.

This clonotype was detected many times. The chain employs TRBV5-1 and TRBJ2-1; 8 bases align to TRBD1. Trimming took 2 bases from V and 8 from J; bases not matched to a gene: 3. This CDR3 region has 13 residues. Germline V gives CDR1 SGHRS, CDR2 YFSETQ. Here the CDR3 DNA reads TGCGCCAGCAGCTTTCCAGGGGGCGATGAGCAGTTCTTC. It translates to CASSFPGGDEQFF.

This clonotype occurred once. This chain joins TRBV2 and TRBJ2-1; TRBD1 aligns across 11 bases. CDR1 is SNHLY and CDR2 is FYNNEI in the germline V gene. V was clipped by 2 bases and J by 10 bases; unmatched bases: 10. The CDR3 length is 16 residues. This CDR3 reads CASSEQRTGGGGEQFF. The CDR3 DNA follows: TGTGCCAGCAGTGAACAACGGACAGGGGGCGGGGGGGAGCAGTTCTTC.

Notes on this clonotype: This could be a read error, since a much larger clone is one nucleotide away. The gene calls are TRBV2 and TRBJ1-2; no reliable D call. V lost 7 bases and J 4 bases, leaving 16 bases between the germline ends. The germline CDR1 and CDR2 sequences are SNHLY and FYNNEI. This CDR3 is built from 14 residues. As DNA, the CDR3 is TGTGCCAGCACCGGAGGGCTGTCTAGCTATGGCTACACCTTC. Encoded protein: CASTGGLSSYGYTF.

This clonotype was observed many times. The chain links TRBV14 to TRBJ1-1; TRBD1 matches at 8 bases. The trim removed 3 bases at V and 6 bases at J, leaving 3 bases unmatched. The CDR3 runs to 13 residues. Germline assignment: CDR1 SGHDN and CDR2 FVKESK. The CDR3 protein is CASSQHRGAEAFF. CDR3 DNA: TGTGCCAGCAGCCAGCACAGGGGGGCTGAAGCTTTCTTT. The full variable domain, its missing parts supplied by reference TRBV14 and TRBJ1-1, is EAGVTQFPSHSVIEKGQTVTLRCDPISGHDNLYWYRRVMGKEIKFLLHFVKESKQDESGMPNNRFLAERTGGTYSTLKVQPAELEDSGVYFCASSQHRGAEAFFGQGTRLTVV.

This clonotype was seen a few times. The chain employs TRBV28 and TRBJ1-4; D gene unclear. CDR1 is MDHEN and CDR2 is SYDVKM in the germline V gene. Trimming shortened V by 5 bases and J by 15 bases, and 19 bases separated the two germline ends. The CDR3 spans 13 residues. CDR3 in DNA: TGTGCCAGCAGTCCCCCGACTCCCCAGGTGATGTTTTTT. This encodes CASSPPTPQVMFF.

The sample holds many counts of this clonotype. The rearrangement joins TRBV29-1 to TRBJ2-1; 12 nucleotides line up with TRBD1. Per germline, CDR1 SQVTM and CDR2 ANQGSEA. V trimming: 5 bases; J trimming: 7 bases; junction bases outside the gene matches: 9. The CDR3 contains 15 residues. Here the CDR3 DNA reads TGCAGCGTTCCATCCGGGACAGGGGGCGGGAATGAGCAGTTCTTC. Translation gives CSVPSGTGGGNEQFF.

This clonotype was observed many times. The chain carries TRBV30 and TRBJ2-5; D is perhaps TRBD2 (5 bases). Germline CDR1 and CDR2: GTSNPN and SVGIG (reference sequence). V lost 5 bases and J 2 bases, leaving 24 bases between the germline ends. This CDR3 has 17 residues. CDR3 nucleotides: TGTGCCTGGTCTTGGGCCGGGGTAGTTTTTACACAAGAGACCCAGTACTTC. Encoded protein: CAWSWAGVVFTQETQYF.

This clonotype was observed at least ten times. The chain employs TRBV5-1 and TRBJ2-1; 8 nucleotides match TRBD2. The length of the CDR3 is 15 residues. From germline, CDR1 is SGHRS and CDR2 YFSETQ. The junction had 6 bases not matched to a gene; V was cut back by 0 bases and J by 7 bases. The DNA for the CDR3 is TGCGCCAGCAGCTTGGGAGCGGGGGAGGGGAATGAGCAGTTCTTC. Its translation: CASSLGAGEGNEQFF.